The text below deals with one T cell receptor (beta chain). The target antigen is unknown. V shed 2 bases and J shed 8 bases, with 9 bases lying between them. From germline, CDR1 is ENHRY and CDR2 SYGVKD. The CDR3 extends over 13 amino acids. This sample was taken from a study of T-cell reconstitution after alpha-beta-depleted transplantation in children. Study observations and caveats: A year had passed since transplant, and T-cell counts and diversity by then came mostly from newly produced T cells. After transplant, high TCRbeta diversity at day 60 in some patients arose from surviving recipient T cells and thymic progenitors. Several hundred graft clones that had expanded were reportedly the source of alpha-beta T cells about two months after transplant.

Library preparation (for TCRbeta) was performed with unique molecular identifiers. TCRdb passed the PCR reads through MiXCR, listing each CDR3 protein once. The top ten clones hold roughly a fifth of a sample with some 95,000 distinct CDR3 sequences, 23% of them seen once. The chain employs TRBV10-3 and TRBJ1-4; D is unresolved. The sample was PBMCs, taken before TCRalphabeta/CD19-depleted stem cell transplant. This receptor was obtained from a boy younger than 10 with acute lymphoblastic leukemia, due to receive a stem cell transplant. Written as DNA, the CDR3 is TGTGCCATCAGTGAGAGTGCGAAAGAAAAACTGTTTTTT. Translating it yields CAISESAKEKLFF.